Following are 3 T cell receptor beta chains from one sample sequenced in a study of cytomegalovirus exposure and HLA in healthy donors. The PCR used 60 Vbeta and 13 Jbeta primers. TCRdb keeps only in-frame clones here, not all; method: immunoSEQ multiplex PCR. Among around 100,000 clones listed, under 85% were seen once. Sample: PBMCs. The receptors were gathered from a middle-aged woman in good health and CMV-seronegative.

The chain has TRBV6-5 and TRBJ2-6, with TRBD1 identical over 9 bases. This CDR3 contains 15 residues. CDR1 MNHEY and CDR2 SVGAGI come from the germline V gene. J lost 2 bases, V lost 9 bases, and 5 bases had no gene match. This CDR3 reads CASTRQGAGANVLTF. The DNA for the CDR3 is TGTGCCAGTACTCGACAGGGGGCTGGGGCCAACGTCCTGACTTTC.

This chain connects TRBV30 to TRBJ1-2, with 8 bases aligning to TRBD1. V shed 2 bases, J shed 4 bases, and the junction held 6 bases outside the gene matches. The CDR3 has 14 amino acids. Per germline, CDR1 GTSNPN and CDR2 SVGIG (reference sequence). This CDR3 is CAWSPDRGPYGYTF. As DNA, the CDR3 is TGTGCCTGGAGTCCTGACAGGGGACCCTATGGCTACACCTTC.

The chain is built from TRBV6-5 and TRBJ1-2; TRBD1 agrees at 7 bases. The ends lost 6 bases at V and 3 bases at J; junction bases unmatched: 4. This CDR3 comprises 13 residues. Germline V gene sequence: CDR1 MNHEY, CDR2 SVGAGI. As DNA, the CDR3 is TGTGCCAGCAGACTCGACAGGGACTATGGCTACACCTTC. Amino acid sequence: CASRLDRDYGYTF.